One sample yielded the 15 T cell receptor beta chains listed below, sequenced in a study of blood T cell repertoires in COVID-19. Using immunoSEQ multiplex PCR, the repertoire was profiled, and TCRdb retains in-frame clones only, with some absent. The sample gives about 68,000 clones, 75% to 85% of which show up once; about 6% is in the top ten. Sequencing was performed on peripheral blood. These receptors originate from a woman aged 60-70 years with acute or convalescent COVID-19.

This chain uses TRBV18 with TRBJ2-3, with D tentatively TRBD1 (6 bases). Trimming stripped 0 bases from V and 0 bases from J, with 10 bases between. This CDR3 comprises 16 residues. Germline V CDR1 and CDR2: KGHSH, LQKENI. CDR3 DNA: TGTGCCAGCTCACCACCACAGGGTGGAAGCACAGATACGCAGTATTTT. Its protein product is CASSPPQGGSTDTQYF.

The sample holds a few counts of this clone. The CDR3 DNA sequence: TGTGCCAGTAGTGCAGCGGGACTTCGCGAGCAGTACTTC. Translated: CASSAAGLREQYF. This chain connects TRBV19 to TRBJ2-7; TRBD2 aligns across 7 bases. V dropped 5 bases and J dropped 6; count of bases not matched to a gene: 7. This CDR3 contains 13 residues. The V gene's germline CDR1 is LNHDA and CDR2 SQIVND (reference sequence). The full variable domain, in which reference TRBV19 and TRBJ2-7 provide the parts outside the CDR3, is DGGITQSPKYLFRKEGQNVTLSCEQNLNHDAMYWYRQDPGQGLRLIYYSQIVNDFQKGDIAEGYSVSREKKESFPLTVTSAQKNPTAFYLCASSAAGLREQYFGPGTRLTVT.

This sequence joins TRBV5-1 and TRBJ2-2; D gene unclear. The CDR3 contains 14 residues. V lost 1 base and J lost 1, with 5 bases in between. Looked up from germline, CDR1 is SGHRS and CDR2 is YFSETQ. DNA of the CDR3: TGCGCCAGCAGCTTGCCCAGGAACACCGGGGAGCTGTTTTTT. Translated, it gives CASSLPRNTGELFF.

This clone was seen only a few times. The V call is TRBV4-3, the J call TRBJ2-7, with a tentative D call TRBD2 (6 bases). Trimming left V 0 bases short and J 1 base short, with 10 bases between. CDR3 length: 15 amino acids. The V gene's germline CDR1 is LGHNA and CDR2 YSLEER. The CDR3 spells CASSQDWSGSYEQYF. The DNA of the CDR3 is TGCGCCAGCAGCCAAGATTGGAGCGGGTCCTACGAGCAGTACTTC.

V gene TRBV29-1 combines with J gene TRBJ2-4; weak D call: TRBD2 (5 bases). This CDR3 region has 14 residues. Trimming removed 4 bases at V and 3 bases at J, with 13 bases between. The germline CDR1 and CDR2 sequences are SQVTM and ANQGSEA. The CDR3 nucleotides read TGCAGCGTTGTCGAGGGCACGGGCAAAAACATTCAGTACTTC. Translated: CSVVEGTGKNIQYF.

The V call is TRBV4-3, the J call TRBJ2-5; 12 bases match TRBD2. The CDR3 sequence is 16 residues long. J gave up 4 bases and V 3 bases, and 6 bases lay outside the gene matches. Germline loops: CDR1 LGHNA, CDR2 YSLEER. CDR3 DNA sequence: TGCGCCAGCAGCCACCTTAGACTAGCGGGGGTAGAGACCCAGTACTTC. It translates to CASSHLRLAGVETQYF.

CDR3 sequence (DNA): TGTGCCAGCTCACCACCGGTCCAGTCCTACGAGCAGTACTTC. The encoded protein is CASSPPVQSYEQYF. The chain uses TRBV18 and TRBJ2-7, with no clear D. CDR3 length: 14 amino acids. Germline CDR1 is KGHSH and CDR2 is LQKENI. V dropped 0 bases and J dropped 1 base, with 7 bases sitting between them.

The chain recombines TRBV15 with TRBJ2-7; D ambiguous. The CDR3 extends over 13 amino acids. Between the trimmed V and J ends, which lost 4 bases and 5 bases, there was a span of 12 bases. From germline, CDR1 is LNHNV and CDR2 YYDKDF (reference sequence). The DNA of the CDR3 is TGTGCCACCAGCATTGTAGTCTTCAACGAGCAGTACTTC. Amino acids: CATSIVVFNEQYF.

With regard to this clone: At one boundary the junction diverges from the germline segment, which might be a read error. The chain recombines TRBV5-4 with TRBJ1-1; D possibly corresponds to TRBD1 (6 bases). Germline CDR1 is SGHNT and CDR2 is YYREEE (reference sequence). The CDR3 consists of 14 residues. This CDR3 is CASSLVQGNAEAFF. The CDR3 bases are TGTGCCAGCAGCTTGGTGCAGGGGAACGCTGAAGCTTTCTTT.

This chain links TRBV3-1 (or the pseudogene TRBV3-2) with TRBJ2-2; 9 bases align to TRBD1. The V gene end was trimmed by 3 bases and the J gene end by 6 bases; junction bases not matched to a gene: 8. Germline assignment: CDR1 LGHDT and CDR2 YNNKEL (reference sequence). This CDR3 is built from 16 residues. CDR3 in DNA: TGTGCCAGCAGCCACCTCCCGGGACAGGGAGCCGGGGAGCTGTTTTTT. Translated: CASSHLPGQGAGELFF.

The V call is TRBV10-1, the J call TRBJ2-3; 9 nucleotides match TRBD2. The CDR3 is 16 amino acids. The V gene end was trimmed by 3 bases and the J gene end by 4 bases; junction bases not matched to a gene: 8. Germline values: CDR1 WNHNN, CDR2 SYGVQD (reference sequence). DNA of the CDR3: TGCGCCAGCAGTGAAGGGCTAGCGGGGAAGGCAGATACGCAGTATTTT. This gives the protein CASSEGLAGKADTQYF.

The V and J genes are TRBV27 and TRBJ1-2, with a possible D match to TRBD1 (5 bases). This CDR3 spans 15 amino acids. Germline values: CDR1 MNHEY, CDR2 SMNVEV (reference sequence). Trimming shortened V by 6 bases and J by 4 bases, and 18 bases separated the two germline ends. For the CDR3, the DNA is TGTGCCAGCAGAGTCTCCGGGGGGTTGGGCTATGGCTACACCTTC. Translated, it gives CASRVSGGLGYGYTF.

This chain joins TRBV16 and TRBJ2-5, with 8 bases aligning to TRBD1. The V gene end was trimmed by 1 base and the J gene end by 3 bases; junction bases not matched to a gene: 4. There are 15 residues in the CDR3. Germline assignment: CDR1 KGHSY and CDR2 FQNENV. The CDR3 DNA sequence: TGTGCCAGCAGCCAATGGGAACAGGGGGAAGAGACCCAGTACTTC. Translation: CASSQWEQGEETQYF.

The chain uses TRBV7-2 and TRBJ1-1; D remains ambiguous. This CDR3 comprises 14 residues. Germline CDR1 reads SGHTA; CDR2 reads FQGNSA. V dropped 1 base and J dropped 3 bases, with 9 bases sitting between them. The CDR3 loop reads CASSLGRAHTEAFF. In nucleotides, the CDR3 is TGTGCCAGCAGCTTAGGGCGGGCGCACACTGAAGCTTTCTTT.

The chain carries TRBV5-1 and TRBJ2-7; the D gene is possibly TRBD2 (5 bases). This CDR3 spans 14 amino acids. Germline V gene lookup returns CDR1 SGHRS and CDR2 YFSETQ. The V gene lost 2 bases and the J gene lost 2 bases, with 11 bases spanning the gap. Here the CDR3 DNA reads TGCGCCAGCAGCTTTAACCCCGGGGCCTACGAGCAGTACTTC. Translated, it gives CASSFNPGAYEQYF.